The 11 T cell receptor beta chains presented below share a single source sample, sequenced in a study of blood T cell repertoires in COVID-19 (dated by TCRdb to the early 2020s). The library relied on the immunoSEQ multiplex PCR assay. In TCRdb, the immuneACCESS table is reduced to in-frame sequences with V and J assigned. These tables do not hold every clone; where another copy was compared, an unresolved V gene accounts for under half, and the others remain unexplained. The sample table records about 170,000 clones; approximately 87% of these occur just once. The top ten constitute roughly 3.3% of the sample. The sequenced sample consisted of peripheral blood. These receptors came from a man aged 18 to 30 with active or convalescent COVID-19.

This clone has just one count. The CDR3 DNA reads as TGCAGTGCTAGTGTCGCGGCGTACACAGATACGCAGTATTTT. Translation gives CSASVAAYTDTQYF. This chain links TRBV20-1 with TRBJ2-3; no reliable D call. This CDR3 contains 14 residues. Trimming removed 3 bases from V and 2 bases from J, with 12 bases in between. Germline assignment: CDR1 DFQATT and CDR2 SNEGSKA (reference sequence).

V is TRBV15 and J is TRBJ2-1, with TRBD2 identical over 9 bases. This CDR3 has 15 amino acids. From germline, CDR1 is LNHNV and CDR2 YYDKDF (reference sequence). The V and J ends lost 1 base and 4 bases, in that order; junction bases with no gene match: 2. As DNA, the CDR3 is TGTGCCACCAGCAGAGCTAGCGGGACGTACAATGAGCAGTTCTTC. This translates into CATSRASGTYNEQFF.

This chain joins TRBV19 and TRBJ1-4; D is perhaps TRBD1 (6 bases). The CDR3 extends over 15 amino acids. The V and J ends lost 5 bases and 0 bases respectively, with 10 bases between them. Germline CDR1 is LNHDA and CDR2 is SQIVND (reference sequence). The CDR3 is CASSRTETTNEKLFF. DNA of the CDR3: TGTGCCAGTAGTCGGACAGAGACAACTAATGAAAAACTGTTTTTT.

The rearrangement joins TRBV7-6 to TRBJ2-4, with D tentatively TRBD1 (6 bases). CDR3 size: 13 residues. The V end was cut by 5 bases, the J end by 10 bases, with 15 bases between. Per germline, CDR1 SGHVS and CDR2 FNYEAQ. DNA for the CDR3: TGTGCCAGCAGCCCAGACAGGATTGGGATTCAGTACTTC. This gives the protein CASSPDRIGIQYF.

This chain links TRBV2 with TRBJ2-1; the match to TRBD2 covers 10 bases. From germline, CDR1 is SNHLY and CDR2 FYNNEI. The trim removed 6 bases at V and 7 bases at J, leaving 9 bases unmatched. The CDR3 spans 15 residues. The CDR3 bases are TGTGCCAGCAGGCAAGCGGGAGGGCCTATGAATGAGCAGTTCTTC. Protein product: CASRQAGGPMNEQFF.

The chain couples TRBV7-9 to TRBJ1-4; D gene ambiguous. The CDR3 is 13 residues long. Germline CDR1 is SEHNR and CDR2 is FQNEAQ (reference sequence). V was pared by 5 bases and J by 3 bases, with 7 bases between. As DNA, the CDR3 is TGTGCCAGCAGCGGCCAGGCTAATGAAAAACTGTTTTTT. Protein sequence: CASSGQANEKLFF. The full variable domain, completed using reference TRBV7-9 and TRBJ1-4, is DTGVSQNPRHKITKRGQNVTFRCDPISEHNRLYWYRQTLGQGPEFLTYFQNEAQLEKSRLLSDRFSAERPKGSFSTLEIQRTEQGDSAMYLCASSGQANEKLFFGSGTQLSVL.

The chain carries TRBV19 and TRBJ1-6, with D tentatively TRBD1 (5 bases). Germline V lookup: CDR1 LNHDA, CDR2 SQIVND (reference sequence). The CDR3 has 15 residues. The V end lost 5 bases, the J end lost 7 bases, and 15 bases lay between the germline ends. The CDR3 here is CASSPGGGTNSPLHF. The CDR3 coding sequence is TGTGCCAGTAGTCCCGGGGGGGGGACGAATTCACCCCTCCACTTT.

The chain is built from TRBV9 and TRBJ1-5, with TRBD1 matching 11 bases. Germline values: CDR1 SGDLS, CDR2 YYNGEE. CDR3 length: 15 residues. The junction had 1 base not matched to a gene; V was cut back by 0 bases and J by 5 bases. The CDR3 loop is CASSVGGQGDQPQHF. The CDR3 nucleotides are TGTGCCAGCAGCGTAGGGGGACAGGGGGATCAGCCCCAGCATTTT.

The rearrangement links TRBV16 to TRBJ1-2; no definite D call. V was trimmed by 0 bases and J by 4 bases, leaving 9 bases between them. The CDR3 covers 14 residues. CDR1 is KGHSY, CDR2 FQNENV, per germline. This chain's CDR3 is CASSQSQRVYGYTF. For the CDR3, the DNA is TGTGCCAGCAGCCAATCGCAGCGTGTCTATGGCTACACCTTC. Combining the CDR3 with reference TRBV16 and TRBJ1-2 gives the whole variable domain GEEVAQTPKHLVRGEGQKAKLYCAPIKGHSYVFWYQQVLKNEFKFLISFQNENVFDETGMPKERFSAKCLPNSPCSLEIQATKLEDSAVYFCASSQSQRVYGYTFGSGTRLTVV.

V and J are TRBV14 and TRBJ1-1; D gene uncertain. V was clipped by 0 bases and J by 7 bases, with 12 bases between them. The CDR3 contains 14 residues. Germline-derived CDR1 and CDR2 are SGHDN and FVKESK. Here the CDR3 DNA reads TGTGCCAGCAGCCAAGATCTTGGGCTTGGTGAAGCTTTCTTT. Amino acid sequence: CASSQDLGLGEAFF.

This clone showed up just once. This chain links TRBV7-8 with TRBJ1-1; D is perhaps TRBD1 (5 bases). The CDR3 is made up of 14 amino acids. The ends were cut back, 4 bases at V and 3 bases at J, with 12 bases in the middle. Germline CDR1 SGHVS, CDR2 FQNEAQ. In DNA form, the CDR3 reads TGTGCCAGCAGCTCTCGAGACAGCTACACTGAAGCTTTCTTT. It encodes CASSSRDSYTEAFF.